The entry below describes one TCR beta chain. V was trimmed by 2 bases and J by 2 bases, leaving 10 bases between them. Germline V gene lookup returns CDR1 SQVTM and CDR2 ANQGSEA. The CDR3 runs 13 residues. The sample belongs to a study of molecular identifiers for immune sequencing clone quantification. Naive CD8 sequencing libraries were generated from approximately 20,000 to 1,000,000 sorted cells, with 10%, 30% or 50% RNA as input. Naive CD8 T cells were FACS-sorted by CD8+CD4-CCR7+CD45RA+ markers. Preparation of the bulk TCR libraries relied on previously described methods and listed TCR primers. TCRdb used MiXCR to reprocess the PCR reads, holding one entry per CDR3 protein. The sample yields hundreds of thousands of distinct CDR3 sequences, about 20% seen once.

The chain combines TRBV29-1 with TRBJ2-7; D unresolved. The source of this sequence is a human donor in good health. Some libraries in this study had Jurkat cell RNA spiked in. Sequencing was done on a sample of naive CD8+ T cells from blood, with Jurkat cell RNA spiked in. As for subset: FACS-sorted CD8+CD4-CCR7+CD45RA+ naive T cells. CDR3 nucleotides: TGCAGCGTTGAATTCCCATTAACCTACGAGCAGTACTTC. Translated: CSVEFPLTYEQYF.